The source of this T cell receptor beta chain is a study of T cell responses to AZD1222 COVID-19 vaccine. General study results and limits: CD4 TCRs covered the whole spike, strongest at regions 160-218 and 743-854. Possibly, clonal diversity was underestimated; donors were largely white British and included more females.

Clones were read by immunoSEQ multiplex PCR, and TCRdb kept only the in-frame ones, dropping some. This sample carries 130,000 or so clones, approximately 80% of them seen once, and the ten largest clones take 27%. The V gene's germline CDR1 is MDHEN and CDR2 SYDVKM. With 2 bases removed from V and 7 bases from J, the gap between germline ends came to 14 bases. The CDR3 is 14 amino acids. Pooling was applied to second doses at about 4 or about 12 weeks. The sample holds one count of this clone. Its target is unknown. The chain combines TRBV28 with TRBJ1-2; D may be TRBD1 (6 bases). Sequenced here: peripheral blood, sampled 28 days after the second AZD1222 dose. The source of this sequence is an adult who received the AZD1222 COVID-19 vaccine. CDR3 nucleotide sequence: TGTGCCAGCAGTTTAGGGGGACAAATGGCTGGCTACACCTTC. Translating gives CASSLGGQMAGYTF.